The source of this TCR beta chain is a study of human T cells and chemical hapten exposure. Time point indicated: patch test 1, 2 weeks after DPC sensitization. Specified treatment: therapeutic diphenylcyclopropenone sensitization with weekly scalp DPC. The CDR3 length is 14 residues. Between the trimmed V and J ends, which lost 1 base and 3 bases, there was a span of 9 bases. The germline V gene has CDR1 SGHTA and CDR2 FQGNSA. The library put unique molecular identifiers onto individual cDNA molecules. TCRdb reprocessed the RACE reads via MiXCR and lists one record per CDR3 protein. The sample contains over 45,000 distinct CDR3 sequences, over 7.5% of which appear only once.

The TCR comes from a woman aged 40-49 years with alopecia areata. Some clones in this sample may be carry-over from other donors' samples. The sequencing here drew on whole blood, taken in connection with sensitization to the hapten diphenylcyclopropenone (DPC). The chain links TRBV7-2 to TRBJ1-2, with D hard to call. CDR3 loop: CASSLEYSDYGYTF. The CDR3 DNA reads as TGTGCCAGCAGCTTAGAGTATTCCGACTATGGCTACACCTTC.